Listed below are T cell receptor beta chains from one sample, sequenced in a study of blood T cell repertoires in COVID-19. Here immunoSEQ multiplex PCR was the method, and the copy in TCRdb shows in-frame clones only, minus some. The table shows over 200,000 clones, with over 70% occurring only once. Specimen: peripheral blood. These receptors originate from a woman aged 45-65 years with acute or convalescent COVID-19. The conserved cysteine and the conserved F or W are not part of the CDR3 here.

J gene,V gene,CDR3 protein
TRBJ2-5,TRBV10-2,ASSGPGVGETQY
TRBJ2-5,TRBV7-3,ASSLMGGSHIQETQY
TRBJ1-1,TRBV29-1,SASRDMNTEAF
TRBJ2-3,TRBV5-1,ASTGGGTDTQY
TRBJ2-2,TRBV4-1,ASSQPTSGLNTGELF
TRBJ2-7,TRBV20-1,SASAFGGPGEQY
TRBJ2-3,TRBV4-1,ASSQQGVSTDTQY
TRBJ2-2,TRBV5-1,ASSGQGAGTGELF
TRBJ2-1,TRBV18,ASSPRDRGDNEQF
TRBJ2-4,TRBV28,ASSQTGEPKNIQY
TRBJ1-4,TRBV11-2,ASSERPGTGFEKLF
TRBJ2-5,TRBV2,ASRLGQGAPGQETQY
TRBJ2-3,TRBV20-1,SAKPGLPL
TRBJ1-5,TRBV19,ARSRGYQPQH
TRBJ2-7,TRBV5-1,ASSLAGLYEQY
TRBJ2-7,TRBV28,ASSPSSGRAHEQY
TRBJ2-7,TRBV19,ASSRNRGPYEQY
TRBJ2-1,TRBV10-1,ASSDAYNEQF
TRBJ2-1,TRBV2,ASSVDSRLAGEQF
TRBJ1-6,TRBV27,ASRRDSQWDSPLH
TRBJ2-4,TRBV3-1/TRBV3-2,ASRLAGGPDKNIQY
TRBJ2-1,TRBV20-1,SAQLDNEQF
TRBJ2-7,TRBV5-6,ASSPDRGNEQY
TRBJ2-7,TRBV9,ASRDCRGQSYEQY
TRBJ2-5,TRBV11-2,ASSQSGAVETQY
TRBJ2-3,TRBV6-5,ASRTTSPDTQY
TRBJ2-5,TRBV6-7,ASSYTGIAGRRETQY
TRBJ2-7,TRBV9,ASSVGGGAAYEQY
TRBJ1-2,TRBV5-8,ASGNDRFYGYT
TRBJ2-1,TRBV7-9,ASSLTGGGGNEQF
TRBJ2-3,TRBV27,ATRLADISTDTQY
TRBJ2-6,TRBV28,ASGVAGVGSGANVLT
TRBJ1-2,TRBV6-5,ASSNLEGSGYT
TRBJ2-5,TRBV5-4,ASSSQGAQETQY
TRBJ2-2,TRBV7-9,ASSDKWGGSGELF
TRBJ2-3,TRBV3-1/TRBV3-2,ASSQTSGRITADTQY
TRBJ1-6,TRBV6-5,ASSYTRGVVTPLH
TRBJ1-4,TRBV28,ASSPPGEKLF
TRBJ1-4,TRBV7-8,ASSLNARTGALYNEKLF
TRBJ1-5,TRBV7-2,ASSLEGDSNQPQH
TRBJ2-5,TRBV24-1,ATSDLPRTSGAETQY
TRBJ2-7,TRBV3-1/TRBV3-2,ASSPGQGTQQY
TRBJ2-3,TRBV7-6,ASSTSGLALIGRTDTQY
TRBJ1-4,TRBV20-1,SAGDREKLF
TRBJ2-7,TRBV25-1,ASSELGGLSYEQY
TRBJ2-7,TRBV30,AWRWDSQTHEQY
TRBJ1-1,TRBV19,ASTPDRATNTEAF
TRBJ2-1,TRBV7-9,ASPGLAGTNEQF
TRBJ1-6,TRBV28,ASSLQGTSPLH
TRBJ1-3,TRBV28,ASSPPGLGNTIY
TRBJ2-3,TRBV10-3,AISDSGLATDTQY
TRBJ2-7,TRBV6-5,ASGRAATYEQY
TRBJ2-7,TRBV29-1,SVEGQGAYEQY